Below, 7 T cell receptor beta chains from the same sample are listed, as sequenced in a study of CD8+ T cells in alopecia areata (dated by TCRdb to 2016 to 2018). Taken with the paper, the label for time point translates to: baseline before oral tofacitinib. The library was built by means of the immunoSEQ multiplex PCR assay. For TCR sequencing, RNA was extracted from every sample and reverse transcribed into cDNA to serve as template. TCRdb stores this immuneACCESS table with in-frame sequences only. Part of the clones is absent; in the studies checked, under half of the shortfall reflects unresolved V genes, and no reason is known for the rest. This sample comprises 170,000 or so clones, around 63% of them detected only once. More than 1.5% of the sample is held by the ten biggest clonotypes. The material sequenced was CD4+ T cells sorted from blood, taken at week 0. Every receptor here comes from a human donor with alopecia areata.

This CDR3 is CASGLRTNQPQHF. Here the CDR3 DNA reads TGTGCTAGTGGTTTGCGCACAAATCAGCCCCAGCATTTT. V is TRBV12-5 and J is TRBJ1-5; D not certain. The V gene's germline CDR1 is LGHNT and CDR2 FRNRAP. V lost 2 bases and J 4 bases, leaving 6 bases between the germline ends. This CDR3 region has 13 residues.

The J gene is TRBJ1-2, the V gene TRBV6-5, with D unresolved. CDR3 size: 12 residues. CDR1 is MNHEY, CDR2 SVGAGI, per germline. Deletions cut 8 bases from V and 3 bases from J, with 10 bases between. The CDR3 region has the DNA TGTGCCAGCTGGTGGAGTGACTATGGCTACACCTTC. Amino acid sequence: CASWWSDYGYTF.

In its sample, this clone was seen once. CDR3 DNA: TGTGCCAGCAGCTTAGCTAGGGATGGGTATGGCTACACCTTC. The encoded protein is CASSLARDGYGYTF. V gene TRBV7-2 combines with J gene TRBJ1-2; D is unclear. Between the trimmed V and J ends, which lost 0 bases and 5 bases, there was a span of 10 bases. The CDR3 covers 14 residues. Germline V gives CDR1 SGHTA, CDR2 FQGNSA.

This clone was counted a few times. The chain uses TRBV19 and TRBJ2-2; the D is unclear. The V and J ends lost 6 bases and 0 bases respectively, with 8 bases between them. The CDR3 contains 14 residues. CDR1 LNHDA and CDR2 SQIVND come from the germline V gene (reference sequence). The CDR3 region has the DNA TGTGCCAGTAGGTCCGCGGCGAACACCGGGGAGCTGTTTTTT. Translation: CASRSAANTGELFF.

The rearrangement uses TRBV2 and TRBJ2-6; D is unresolved. This CDR3 spans 15 amino acids. The ends were cut back, 1 base at V and 4 bases at J, with 8 bases in the middle. Germline V CDR1 and CDR2: SNHLY, FYNNEI. The CDR3 spells CASSEGPRGANVLTF. The DNA for the CDR3 is TGTGCCAGCAGTGAAGGCCCGAGGGGGGCCAACGTCCTGACTTTC. Supplemented by reference TRBV2 and TRBJ2-6, the full variable domain reads EPEVTQTPSHQVTQMGQEVILRCVPISNHLYFYWYRQILGQKVEFLVSFYNNEISEKSEIFDDQFSVERPDGSNFTLKIRSTKLEDSAMYFCASSEGPRGANVLTFGAGSRLTVL.

This chain links TRBV5-1 with TRBJ2-3; no definite D call. Per the germline V gene, CDR1 is SGHRS and CDR2 is YFSETQ. The germline V and J ends were trimmed by 4 bases and 4 bases, with 7 bases remaining between them. The CDR3 has 12 amino acids. The CDR3 sequence is CASSRVSDTQYF. As DNA, the CDR3 is TGCGCCAGCAGCCGGGTTTCAGATACGCAGTATTTT. Together with reference TRBV5-1 and TRBJ2-3, the CDR3 gives the full variable domain: KAGVTQTPRYLIKTRGQQVTLSCSPISGHRSVSWYQQTPGQGLQFLFEYFSETQRNKGNFPGRFSGRQFSNSRSEMNVSTLELGDSALYLCASSRVSDTQYFGPGTRLTVL.

The chain has TRBV9 and TRBJ2-3, with TRBD2 matching 8 bases. From germline, CDR1 is SGDLS and CDR2 YYNGEE. V shed 4 bases, J shed 4 bases, and the junction held 11 bases outside the gene matches. The CDR3 contains 16 residues. The DNA of the CDR3 is TGTGCCAGCAGCTTCCACCCGGGGGGGCCTGCAGATACGCAGTATTTT. Amino acid sequence: CASSFHPGGPADTQYF. Variable domain in full (rest from reference TRBV9 and TRBJ2-3): DSGVTQTPKHLITATGQRVTLRCSPRSGDLSVYWYQQSLDQGLQFLIQYYNGEERAKGNILERFSAQQFPDLHSELNLSSLELGDSALYFCASSFHPGGPADTQYFGPGTRLTVL.